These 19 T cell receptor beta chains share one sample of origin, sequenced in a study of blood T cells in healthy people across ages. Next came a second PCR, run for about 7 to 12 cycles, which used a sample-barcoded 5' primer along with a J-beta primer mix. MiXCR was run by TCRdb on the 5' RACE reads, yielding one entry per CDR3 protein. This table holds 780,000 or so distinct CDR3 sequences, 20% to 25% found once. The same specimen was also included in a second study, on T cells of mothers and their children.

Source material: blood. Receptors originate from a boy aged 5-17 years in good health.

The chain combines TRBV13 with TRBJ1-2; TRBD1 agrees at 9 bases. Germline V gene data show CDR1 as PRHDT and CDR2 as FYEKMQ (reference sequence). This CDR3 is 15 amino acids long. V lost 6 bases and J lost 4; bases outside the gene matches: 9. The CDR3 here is CASSSGTGFAYGYTF. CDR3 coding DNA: TGTGCCAGCAGTTCCGGGACAGGGTTCGCCTATGGCTACACCTTC.

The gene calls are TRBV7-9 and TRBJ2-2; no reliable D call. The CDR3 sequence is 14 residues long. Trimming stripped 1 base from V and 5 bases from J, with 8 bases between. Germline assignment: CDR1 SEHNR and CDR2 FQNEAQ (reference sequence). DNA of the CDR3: TGTGCCAGCAGCTTAGACGCCGAAACCGGGGAGCTGTTTTTT. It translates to CASSLDAETGELFF.

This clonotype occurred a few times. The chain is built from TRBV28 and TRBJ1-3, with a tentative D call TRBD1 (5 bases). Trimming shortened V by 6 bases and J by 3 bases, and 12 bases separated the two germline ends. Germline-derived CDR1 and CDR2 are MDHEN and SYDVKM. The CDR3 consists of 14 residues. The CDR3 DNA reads TGTGCCAGCAGGAGGGGCTCCAGTGGAAACACCATATATTTT. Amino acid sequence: CASRRGSSGNTIYF.

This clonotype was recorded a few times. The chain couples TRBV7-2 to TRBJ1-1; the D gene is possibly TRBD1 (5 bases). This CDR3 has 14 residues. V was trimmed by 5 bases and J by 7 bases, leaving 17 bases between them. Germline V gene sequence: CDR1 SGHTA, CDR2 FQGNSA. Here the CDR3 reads CASSLLWTPHEAFF. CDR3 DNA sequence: TGTGCCAGCAGCCTACTATGGACACCCCATGAAGCTTTCTTT. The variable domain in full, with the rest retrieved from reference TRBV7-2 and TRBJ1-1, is GAGVSQSPSNKVTEKGKDVELRCDPISGHTALYWYRQSLGQGLEFLIYFQGNSAPDKSGLPSDRFSAERTGGSVSTLTIQRTQQEDSAVYLCASSLLWTPHEAFFGQGTRLTVV.

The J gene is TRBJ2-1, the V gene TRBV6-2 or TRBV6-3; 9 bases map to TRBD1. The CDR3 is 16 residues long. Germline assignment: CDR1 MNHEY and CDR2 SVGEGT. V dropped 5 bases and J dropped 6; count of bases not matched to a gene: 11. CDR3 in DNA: TGTGCCAGCAGTCCCCAAGGGACAGGGTTGTTCAATGAGCAGTTCTTC. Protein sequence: CASSPQGTGLFNEQFF.

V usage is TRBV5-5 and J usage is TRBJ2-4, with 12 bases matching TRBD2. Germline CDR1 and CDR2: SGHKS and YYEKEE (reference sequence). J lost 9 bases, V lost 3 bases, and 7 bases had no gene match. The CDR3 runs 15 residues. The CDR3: CASSSSGGATGIQYF. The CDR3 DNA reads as TGTGCCAGCAGCTCTAGCGGGGGGGCCACGGGCATTCAGTACTTC.

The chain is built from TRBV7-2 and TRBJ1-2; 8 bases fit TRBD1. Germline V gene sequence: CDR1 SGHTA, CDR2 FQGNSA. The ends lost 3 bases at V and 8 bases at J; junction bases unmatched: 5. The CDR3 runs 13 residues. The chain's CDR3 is CASSFGQGRGYTF. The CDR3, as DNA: TGTGCCAGCAGCTTCGGACAGGGTCGGGGCTACACCTTC.

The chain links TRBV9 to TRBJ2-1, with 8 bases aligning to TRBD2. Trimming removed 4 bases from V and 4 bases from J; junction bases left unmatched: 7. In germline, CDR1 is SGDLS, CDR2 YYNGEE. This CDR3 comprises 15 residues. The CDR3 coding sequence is TGTGCCAGCAGCCCTAAACTAGCGGAGTACAATGAGCAGTTCTTC. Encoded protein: CASSPKLAEYNEQFF. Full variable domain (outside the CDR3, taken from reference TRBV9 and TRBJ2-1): DSGVTQTPKHLITATGQRVTLRCSPRSGDLSVYWYQQSLDQGLQFLIQYYNGEERAKGNILERFSAQQFPDLHSELNLSSLELGDSALYFCASSPKLAEYNEQFFGPGTRLTVL.

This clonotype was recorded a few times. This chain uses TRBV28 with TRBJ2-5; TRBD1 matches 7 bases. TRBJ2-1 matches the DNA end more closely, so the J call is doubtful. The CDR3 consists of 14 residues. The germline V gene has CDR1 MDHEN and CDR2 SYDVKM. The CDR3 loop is CASSLLRGQGEQFF. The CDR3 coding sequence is TGTGCCAGCAGTTTACTTAGGGGGCAGGGCGAGCAGTTCTTC.

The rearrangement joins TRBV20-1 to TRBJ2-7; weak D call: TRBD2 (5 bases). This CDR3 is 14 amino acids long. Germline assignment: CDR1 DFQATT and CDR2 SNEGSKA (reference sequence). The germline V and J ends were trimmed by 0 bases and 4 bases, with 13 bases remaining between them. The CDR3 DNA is TGCAGTGCTAGAGATGGGGAGTCCGCGTACGAGCAGTACTTC. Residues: CSARDGESAYEQYF.

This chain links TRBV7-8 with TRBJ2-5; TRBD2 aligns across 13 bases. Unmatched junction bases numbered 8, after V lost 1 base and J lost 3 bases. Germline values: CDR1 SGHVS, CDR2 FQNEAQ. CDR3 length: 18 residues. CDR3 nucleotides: TGTGCCAGCAGCTTAGATAGGACTAGCGGGGGTGAAAAAGAGACCCAGTACTTC. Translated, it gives CASSLDRTSGGEKETQYF.

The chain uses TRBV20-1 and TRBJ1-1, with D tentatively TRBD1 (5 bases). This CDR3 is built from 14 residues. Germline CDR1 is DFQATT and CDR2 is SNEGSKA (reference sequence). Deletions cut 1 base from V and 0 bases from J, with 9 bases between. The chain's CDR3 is CSARVRQMNTEAFF. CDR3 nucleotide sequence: TGCAGTGCTAGAGTTAGACAGATGAACACTGAAGCTTTCTTT.

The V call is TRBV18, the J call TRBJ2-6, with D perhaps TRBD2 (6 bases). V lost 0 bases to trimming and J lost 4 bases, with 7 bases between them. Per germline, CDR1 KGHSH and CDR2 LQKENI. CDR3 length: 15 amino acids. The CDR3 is CASSPPEGGANVLTF. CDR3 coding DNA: TGTGCCAGCTCACCACCGGAGGGGGGGGCCAACGTCCTGACTTTC.

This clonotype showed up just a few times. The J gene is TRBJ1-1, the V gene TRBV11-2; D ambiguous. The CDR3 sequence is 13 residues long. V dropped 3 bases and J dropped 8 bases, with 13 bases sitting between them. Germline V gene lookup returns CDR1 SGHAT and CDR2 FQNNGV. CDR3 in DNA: TGTGCCAGCAGCTTGGTCCTTGAGGGCGAAGCTTTCTTT. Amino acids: CASSLVLEGEAFF.

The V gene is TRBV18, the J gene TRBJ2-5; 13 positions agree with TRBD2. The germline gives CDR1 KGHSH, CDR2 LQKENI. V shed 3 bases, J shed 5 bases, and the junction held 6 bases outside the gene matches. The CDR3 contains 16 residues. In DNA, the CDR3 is TGTGCCAGCTCACCCGGGACTAGCGGGGCCTATGAGACCCAGTACTTC. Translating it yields CASSPGTSGAYETQYF. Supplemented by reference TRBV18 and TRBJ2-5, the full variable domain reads NAGVMQNPRHLVRRRGQEARLRCSPMKGHSHVYWYRQLPEEGLKFMVYLQKENIIDESGMPKERFSAEFPKEGPSILRIQQVVRGDSAAYFCASSPGTSGAYETQYFGPGTRLLVL.

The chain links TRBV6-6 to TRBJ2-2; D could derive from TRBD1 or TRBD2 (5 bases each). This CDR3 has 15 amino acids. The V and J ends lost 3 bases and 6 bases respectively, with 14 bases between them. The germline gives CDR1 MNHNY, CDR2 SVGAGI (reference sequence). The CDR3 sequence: CASSYLGESSGELFF. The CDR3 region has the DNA TGTGCCAGCAGTTATTTGGGGGAGAGTTCCGGGGAGCTGTTTTTT.

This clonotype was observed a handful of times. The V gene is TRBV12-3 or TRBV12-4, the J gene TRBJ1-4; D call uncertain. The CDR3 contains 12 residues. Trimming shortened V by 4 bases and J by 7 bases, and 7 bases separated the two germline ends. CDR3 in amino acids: CASSSEGEKLFF. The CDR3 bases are TGTGCCAGCAGTTCCGAGGGTGAAAAACTGTTTTTT.

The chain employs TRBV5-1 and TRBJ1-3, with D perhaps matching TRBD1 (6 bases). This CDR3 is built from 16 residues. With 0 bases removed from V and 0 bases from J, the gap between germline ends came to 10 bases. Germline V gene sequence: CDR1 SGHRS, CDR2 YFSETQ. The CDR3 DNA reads TGCGCCAGCAGCTTGGAACAGGGTTTCTCTGGAAACACCATATATTTT. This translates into CASSLEQGFSGNTIYF.

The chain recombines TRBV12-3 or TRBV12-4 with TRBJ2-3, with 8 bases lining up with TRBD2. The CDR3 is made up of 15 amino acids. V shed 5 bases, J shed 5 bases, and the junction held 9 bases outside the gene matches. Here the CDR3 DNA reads TGTGCCAGCAGTCCGGGACTAGTGGGAGTAGATACGCAGTATTTT. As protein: CASSPGLVGVDTQYF.